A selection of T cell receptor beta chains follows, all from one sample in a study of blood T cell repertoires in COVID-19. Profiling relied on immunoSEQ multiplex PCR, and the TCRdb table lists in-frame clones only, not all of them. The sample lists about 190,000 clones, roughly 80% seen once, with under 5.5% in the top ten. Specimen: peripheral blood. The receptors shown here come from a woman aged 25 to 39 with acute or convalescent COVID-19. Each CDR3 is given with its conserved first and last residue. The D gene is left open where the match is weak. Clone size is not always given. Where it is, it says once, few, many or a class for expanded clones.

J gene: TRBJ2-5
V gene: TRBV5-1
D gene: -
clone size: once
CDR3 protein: CASSLPRRGQGETQYF
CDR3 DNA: TGCGCCAGCAGCTTACCCAGGAGGGGGCAGGGAGAGACCCAGTACTTC

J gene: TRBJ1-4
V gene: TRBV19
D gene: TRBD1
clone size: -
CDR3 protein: CASRAGTEGEKLFF
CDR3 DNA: TGTGCCAGTAGGGCGGGGACAGAGGGCGAAAAACTGTTTTTT

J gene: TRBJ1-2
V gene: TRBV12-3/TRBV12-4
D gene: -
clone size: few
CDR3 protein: CASSFGGFYGYTF
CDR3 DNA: TGTGCCAGCAGTTTCGGCGGGTTCTATGGCTACACCTTC

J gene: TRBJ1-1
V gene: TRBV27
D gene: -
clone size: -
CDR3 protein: CASSLSAGRDTEAFF
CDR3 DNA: TGTGCCAGCAGTTTATCGGCAGGGAGGGACACTGAAGCTTTCTTT

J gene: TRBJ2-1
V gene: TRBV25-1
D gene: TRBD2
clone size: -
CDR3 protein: CASRGLARVSNEQFF
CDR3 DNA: TGTGCCAGCAGGGGACTAGCTAGGGTTTCGAATGAGCAGTTCTTC

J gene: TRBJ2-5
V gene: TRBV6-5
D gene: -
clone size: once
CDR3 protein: CASSFRLGTGETQYF
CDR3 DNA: TGTGCCAGCAGTTTCCGTCTCGGGACTGGGGAGACCCAGTACTTC

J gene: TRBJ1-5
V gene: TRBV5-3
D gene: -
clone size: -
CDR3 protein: CARSRLGHARQPQHF
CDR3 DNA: TGTGCCAGAAGCCGACTCGGACACGCCAGGCAGCCCCAGCATTTT

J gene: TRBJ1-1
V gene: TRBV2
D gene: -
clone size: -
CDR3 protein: CASMRDTEAFF
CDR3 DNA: TGTGCCAGCATGAGGGACACTGAAGCTTTCTTT

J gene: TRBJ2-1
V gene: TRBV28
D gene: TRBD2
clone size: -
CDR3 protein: CASSPSGTSAYNEQFF
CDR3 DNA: TGTGCCAGCAGTCCATCGGGGACTAGCGCGTACAATGAGCAGTTCTTC

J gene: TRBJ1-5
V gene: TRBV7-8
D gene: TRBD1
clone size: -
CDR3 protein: CASSSYRGDNQPQHF
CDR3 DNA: TGTGCCAGCAGCTCCTACAGGGGCGACAATCAGCCCCAGCATTTT

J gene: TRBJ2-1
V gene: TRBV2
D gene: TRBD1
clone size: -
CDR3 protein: CASWTGGGNEQFF
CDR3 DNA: TGTGCCAGCTGGACAGGGGGCGGGAATGAGCAGTTCTTC

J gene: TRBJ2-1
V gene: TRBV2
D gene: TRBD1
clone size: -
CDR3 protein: CASSDGTGKYNEQFF
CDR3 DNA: TGTGCCAGCAGTGATGGGACAGGGAAGTACAATGAGCAGTTCTTC

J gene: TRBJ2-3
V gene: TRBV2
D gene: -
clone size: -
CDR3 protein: CASSEMGSGADTQYF
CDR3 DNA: TGTGCCAGCAGTGAGATGGGGAGTGGGGCAGATACGCAGTATTTT

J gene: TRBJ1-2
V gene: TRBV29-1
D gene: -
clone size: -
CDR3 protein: CSVEGRGHYGYTF
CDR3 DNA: TGCAGCGTTGAAGGCAGGGGCCACTATGGCTACACCTTC

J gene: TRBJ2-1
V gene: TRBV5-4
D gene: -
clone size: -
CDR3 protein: CATRVRYEQFF
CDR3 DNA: TGTGCCACCCGGGTTCGGTATGAGCAGTTCTTC

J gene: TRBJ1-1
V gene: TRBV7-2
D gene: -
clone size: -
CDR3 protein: CASSLEGAFAEAFF
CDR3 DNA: TGTGCCAGCAGCTTAGAAGGGGCATTTGCTGAAGCTTTCTTT

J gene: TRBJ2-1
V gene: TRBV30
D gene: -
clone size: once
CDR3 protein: CAWRTHNEQFF
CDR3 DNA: TGTGCCTGGAGGACACACAATGAGCAGTTCTTC

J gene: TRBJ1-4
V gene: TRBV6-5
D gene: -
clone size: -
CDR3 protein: CASSPTRGNEKLFF
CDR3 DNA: TGTGCCAGCAGTCCGACAAGGGGTAATGAAAAACTGTTTTTT

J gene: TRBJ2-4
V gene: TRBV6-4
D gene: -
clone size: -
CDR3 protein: CASSDWDSLAHIQYF
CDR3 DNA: TGTGCCAGCAGTGACTGGGACTCATTAGCGCACATTCAGTACTTC

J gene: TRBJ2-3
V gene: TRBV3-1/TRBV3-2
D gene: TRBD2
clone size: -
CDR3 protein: CASSRTSGRAIDTQYF
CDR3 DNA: TGTGCCAGCAGCCGGACTAGCGGGAGGGCCATAGATACGCAGTATTTT

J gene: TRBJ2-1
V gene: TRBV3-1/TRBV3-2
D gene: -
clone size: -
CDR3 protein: CASSHPTPPVEQFF
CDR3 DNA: TGTGCCAGCAGCCACCCCACTCCCCCTGTTGAGCAGTTCTTC

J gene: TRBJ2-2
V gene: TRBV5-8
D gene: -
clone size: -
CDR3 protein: CASSLVWQNTGELFF
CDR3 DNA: TGTGCCAGCAGCTTGGTCTGGCAAAACACCGGGGAGCTGTTTTTT

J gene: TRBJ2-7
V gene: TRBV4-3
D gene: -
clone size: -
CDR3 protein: CASSQTPSSYEQYF
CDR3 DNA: TGCGCCAGCAGCCAAACGCCGAGCTCCTACGAGCAGTACTTC

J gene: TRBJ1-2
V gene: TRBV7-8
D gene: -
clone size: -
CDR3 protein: CASSLDGGGGYTF
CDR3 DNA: TGTGCCAGCAGCTTAGATGGGGGAGGCGGCTACACCTTC

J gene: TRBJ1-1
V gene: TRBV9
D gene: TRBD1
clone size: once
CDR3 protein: CASSEQGDGAEAFF
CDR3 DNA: TGTGCCAGCAGCGAACAGGGGGATGGGGCTGAAGCTTTCTTT

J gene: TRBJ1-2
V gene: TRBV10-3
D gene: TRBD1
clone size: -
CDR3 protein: CAITEGQVGYSGYTF
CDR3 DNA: TGTGCCATCACCGAGGGACAGGTGGGGTATTCTGGCTACACCTTC

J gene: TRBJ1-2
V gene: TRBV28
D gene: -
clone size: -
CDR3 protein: CASSLLATWSDGYTF
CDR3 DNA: TGTGCCAGCAGTTTATTAGCAACCTGGTCCGACGGCTACACCTTC

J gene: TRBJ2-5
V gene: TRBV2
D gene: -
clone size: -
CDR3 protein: CASSGGSRETQYF
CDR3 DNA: TGTGCCAGCAGTGGGGGCTCGCGGGAGACCCAGTACTTC

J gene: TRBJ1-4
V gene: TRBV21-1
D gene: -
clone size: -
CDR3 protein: CASSIIRAWRGEKLFF
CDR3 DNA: TGTGCCAGCAGCATTATAAGGGCGTGGAGGGGTGAAAAACTGTTTTTT

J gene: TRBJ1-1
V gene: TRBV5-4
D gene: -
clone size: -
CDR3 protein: CASSLQGFQNTEAFF
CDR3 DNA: TGTGCCAGCAGCTTACAGGGATTTCAGAACACTGAAGCTTTCTTT

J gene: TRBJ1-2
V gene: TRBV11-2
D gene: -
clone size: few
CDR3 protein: CASGFRGLYGYTF
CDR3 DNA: TGTGCCAGCGGATTTCGGGGTCTCTATGGCTACACCTTC

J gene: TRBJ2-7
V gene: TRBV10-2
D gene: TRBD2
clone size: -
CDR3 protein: CASKREASYEQYF
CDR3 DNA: TGCGCCAGCAAGCGGGAGGCCTCCTACGAGCAGTACTTC

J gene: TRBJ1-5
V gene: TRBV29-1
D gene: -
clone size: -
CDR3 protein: CSVQDNVGQPQHF
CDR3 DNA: TGCAGCGTTCAGGATAATGTTGGGCAGCCCCAGCATTTT

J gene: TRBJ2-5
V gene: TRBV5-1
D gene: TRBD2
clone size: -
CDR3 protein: CASSLKWTRTRNLGETQYF
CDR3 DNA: TGCGCCAGCAGCTTGAAGTGGACTAGGACCCGCAACCTAGGGGAGACCCAGTACTTC

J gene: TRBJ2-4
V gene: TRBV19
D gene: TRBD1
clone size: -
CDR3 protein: CASSTGALNIQYF
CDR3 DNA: TGTGCCAGTAGCACAGGGGCCCTAAACATTCAGTACTTC

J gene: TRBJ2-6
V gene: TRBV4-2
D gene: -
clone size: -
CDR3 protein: CASSPEVGGANVLTF
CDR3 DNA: TGTGCCAGCAGCCCGGAGGTTGGCGGGGCCAACGTCCTGACTTTC

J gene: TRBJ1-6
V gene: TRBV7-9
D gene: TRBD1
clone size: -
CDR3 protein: CASSLGRFGQDQNSPLHF
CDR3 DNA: TGTGCCAGCAGCTTAGGACGGTTTGGACAGGACCAGAATTCACCCCTCCACTTT

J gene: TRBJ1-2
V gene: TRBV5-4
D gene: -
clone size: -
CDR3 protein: CASSLASGNGYTF
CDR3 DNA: TGTGCCAGCAGCTTGGCATCAGGGAATGGCTACACCTTC

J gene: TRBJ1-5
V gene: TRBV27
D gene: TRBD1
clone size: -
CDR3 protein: CASSPWTGLGSNQPQHF
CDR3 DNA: TGTGCCAGCAGTCCGTGGACAGGTTTGGGGAGCAATCAGCCCCAGCATTTT

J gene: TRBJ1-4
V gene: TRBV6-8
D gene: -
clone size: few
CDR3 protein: CASSHLGGSSEKLFF
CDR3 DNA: TGTGCCAGCAGCCATCTGGGGGGATCGAGTGAAAAACTGTTTTTT